These 17 T cell receptor beta chains originate from one sample sequenced in a study of PD-L1 blockade in urothelial cancer. Measured with immunoSEQ multiplex PCR; TCRdb has only the in-frame clones, and not every one. The sample has around 80,000 clones; more than 85% are singletons. As to time point: peripheral blood 6 weeks after treatment start. The starting material was PBMCs, obtained around atezolizumab (anti-PD-L1) treatment. Every receptor here comes from a woman aged 80 or over with urothelial cancer.

DNA for the CDR3: TGTGCCAGCAGCGCCCGACTAGCGGGAGGGGGCGGTGAGCAGTTCTTC. Translated: CASSARLAGGGGEQFF. The chain employs TRBV9 and TRBJ2-1, with TRBD2 matching over 14 bases. CDR1 is SGDLS, CDR2 YYNGEE, per germline. Losses at the gene ends were 3 bases for V and 9 bases for J; bases not matched to a gene: 8. The CDR3 is made up of 16 amino acids.

The chain joins TRBV19 to TRBJ2-1, with 7 bases matching TRBD1. This CDR3 comprises 15 residues. Germline trimming cut 5 bases from V and 4 bases from J; bases unmatched to any gene: 8. Germline loops: CDR1 LNHDA, CDR2 SQIVND (reference sequence). For the CDR3, the DNA is TGTGCCAGTAGTCCCCCCGGGACAGAGTACAATGAGCAGTTCTTC. Residues: CASSPPGTEYNEQFF.

The gene calls are TRBV6-1 and TRBJ2-7, with D perhaps TRBD2 (7 bases). Trimming shortened V by 5 bases and J by 0 bases, and 14 bases separated the two germline ends. CDR3 length equals 15 residues. CDR1 and CDR2 from the germline V gene are MNHNS and SASEGT. The CDR3 DNA reads as TGTGCCAGCAGTCCTGCGGGGGCCAGCTCCTACGAGCAGTACTTC. It specifies CASSPAGASSYEQYF.

V gene TRBV19 combines with J gene TRBJ2-1, with 7 bases identical to TRBD2. V lost 5 bases and J lost 2; bases outside the gene matches: 9. Per germline, CDR1 LNHDA and CDR2 SQIVND (reference sequence). There are 16 residues in the CDR3. This chain's CDR3 is CASSGRLAGTYNEQFF. The CDR3 region has the DNA TGTGCCAGTAGTGGCCGACTAGCTGGTACCTACAATGAGCAGTTCTTC.

V and J are TRBV5-1 and TRBJ2-7; unclear D gene. Trimming took 0 bases from V and 0 from J, leaving 13 bases between them. The CDR3 runs to 16 residues. Looked up from germline, CDR1 is SGHRS and CDR2 is YFSETQ. The CDR3 nucleotides read TGCGCCAGCAGCTTGGCACCTTCACAGTCCTCCTACGAGCAGTACTTC. Translation gives CASSLAPSQSSYEQYF.

The CDR3 is CASSNTPLRTVTLKETQYF. CDR3 bases: TGTGCCAGCAGTAATACTCCACTCCGGACAGTCACCCTCAAAGAGACCCAGTACTTC. The rearrangement joins TRBV28 to TRBJ2-5; D perhaps matches TRBD1 (6 bases). Germline lookup yields CDR1 MDHEN and CDR2 SYDVKM. This CDR3 region has 19 residues. Trimming cost V 5 bases and J 3 bases, with 28 bases left between them. Full variable domain (missing parts from reference TRBV28 and TRBJ2-5): DVKVTQSSRYLVKRTGEKVFLECVQDMDHENMFWYRQDPGLGLRLIYFSYDVKMKEKGDIPEGYSVSREKKERFSLILESASTNQTSMYLCASSNTPLRTVTLKETQYFGPGTRLLVL.

The chain recombines TRBV5-6 with TRBJ2-3; D remains ambiguous. The CDR3 spans 11 residues. V dropped 7 bases and J dropped 5 bases, with 8 bases sitting between them. From germline, CDR1 is SGHDT and CDR2 YYEEEE. CDR3 region: CASELGDTQYF. The CDR3 DNA reads TGTGCCAGCGAGCTCGGAGATACGCAGTATTTT.

The rearrangement links TRBV18 to TRBJ1-1, with 7 bases lining up with TRBD1. Germline-derived CDR1 and CDR2 are KGHSH and LQKENI. This CDR3 is built from 15 residues. The J segment lost 4 bases and the V segment lost 4 bases, leaving 9 bases of the junction unmatched. The CDR3 DNA follows: TGTGCCAGCTCACTACAAACAGGGGTTGGCACTGAAGCTTTCTTT. It encodes CASSLQTGVGTEAFF.

Here the CDR3 DNA reads TGTGCCAGTAGTCCCCGGAGGGGTTCGAACACTGAAGCTTTCTTT. Translation gives CASSPRRGSNTEAFF. The chain links TRBV19 to TRBJ1-1; D possibly corresponds to TRBD1 (5 bases). CDR1 and CDR2 (germline): LNHDA, SQIVND (reference sequence). This CDR3 is 15 amino acids long. V shed 5 bases and J shed 1 base, with 14 bases lying between them.

The chain combines TRBV11-2 with TRBJ2-7; a weak D match, TRBD1 (8 bases). Trimming cost V 6 bases and J 0 bases, with 15 bases left between them. The CDR3 totals 15 residues. Germline CDR1 reads SGHAT; CDR2 reads FQNNGV. Here the CDR3 reads CASRLTGGASYEQYF. In DNA, the CDR3 is TGTGCCAGCAGACTCACAGGGGGGGCCTCCTACGAGCAGTACTTC.

V usage is TRBV7-2 and J usage is TRBJ1-5; D call uncertain. The ends were cut back, 6 bases at V and 6 bases at J, with 15 bases in the middle. This CDR3 contains 14 residues. Germline V gives CDR1 SGHTA, CDR2 FQGNSA. CDR3 nucleotides: TGTGCCAGCAGTAAATACGGGAGTCTTCAGCCCCAGCATTTT. It yields the protein CASSKYGSLQPQHF. The full variable domain, rest sourced from reference TRBV7-2 and TRBJ1-5, is GAGVSQSPSNKVTEKGKDVELRCDPISGHTALYWYRQSLGQGLEFLIYFQGNSAPDKSGLPSDRFSAERTGGSVSTLTIQRTQQEDSAVYLCASSKYGSLQPQHFGDGTRLSIL.

The rearrangement joins TRBV4-1 to TRBJ2-3; D is uncertain. Germline CDR1 and CDR2: MGHRA and YSYEKL. With 0 bases removed from V and 9 bases from J, the gap between germline ends came to 7 bases. The CDR3 is 12 residues long. CDR3 sequence (DNA): TGCGCCAGCAGCCAAGAGGCACAGACGCAGTATTTT. It translates to CASSQEAQTQYF.

V gene TRBV5-1 combines with J gene TRBJ2-5; TRBD1 matches 9 bases. Germline CDR1 SGHRS, CDR2 YFSETQ. J lost 1 base, V lost 4 bases, and 2 bases had no gene match. This CDR3 is built from 14 residues. The CDR3 spells CASSQGQGQETQYF. Written as DNA, the CDR3 is TGCGCCAGCAGCCAGGGACAGGGCCAAGAGACCCAGTACTTC.

This chain links TRBV7-2 with TRBJ1-1; a weak D match, TRBD1 (5 bases). Trimming cost V 1 base and J 0 bases, with 9 bases left between them. CDR3 size: 15 residues. Germline V lookup: CDR1 SGHTA, CDR2 FQGNSA. This CDR3 reads CASSLGGGLNTEAFF. In DNA form, the CDR3 reads TGTGCCAGCAGCTTAGGGGGGGGTCTGAACACTGAAGCTTTCTTT.

The chain employs TRBV9 and TRBJ2-7, with TRBD1 as a possible D gene (5 bases). Germline V CDR1 and CDR2: SGDLS, YYNGEE. V was shortened by 0 bases and J by 5 bases, with 12 bases between the two germline ends. CDR3 length equals 14 residues. CDR3 amino acids: CASSVGGRANEQYF. The CDR3 coding sequence is TGTGCCAGCAGCGTAGGCGGCAGGGCAAACGAGCAGTACTTC.

On this clone itself: This sample also contains other DNA sequences that code for the same CDR3. The chain recombines TRBV11-2 with TRBJ1-4, with D maybe TRBD1 (5 bases). There are 13 residues in the CDR3. Per the germline V gene, CDR1 is SGHAT and CDR2 is FQNNGV. Trimming removed 2 bases from V and 8 bases from J, with 9 bases in between. Here the CDR3 DNA reads TGTGCCAGCAGCTTATCTCGGGGGGAAAAACTGTTTTTT. This encodes CASSLSRGEKLFF.

V gene TRBV7-7 combines with J gene TRBJ2-1; D unresolved. Trimming pared 5 bases from V and 10 bases from J, leaving 15 bases between. CDR1 is SSHAT and CDR2 is FNYEAQ in the germline V gene (reference sequence). This CDR3 region has 13 residues. Here the CDR3 DNA reads TGTGCCAGCAGCCTCCGGCAGGCAGGCGAGCAGTTCTTC. Translation gives CASSLRQAGEQFF.